This T cell receptor (beta chain) was profiled in a study of T cells after yellow fever vaccination. Study observations and caveats: Shared CD4/CD8 clonotypes were a small share, likely from convergent recombination.

5'RACE template switching generated TCR cDNA, adding a universal primer site and UMIs. TCRdb re-analysed the 5' RACE reads in MiXCR, keeping a single row per CDR3 protein. The profile shows about 310,000 distinct CDR3 sequences, around 3.9% of them singletons. The CDR3 extends over 15 amino acids. Germline-derived CDR1 and CDR2 are SGHRS and YFSETQ. The V segment lost 2 bases and the J segment 5 bases; nucleotides outside the gene matches: 9. This clonotype showed up many times. Its antigen remains unidentified. The chain links TRBV5-1 to TRBJ2-7, with TRBD1 matching 8 bases. This TCR derives from a man younger than 35 who received the YFV17D yellow fever vaccine. Sequences were derived from PBMCs, sampled on the day of the yellow fever booster vaccination. CDR3 DNA sequence: TGCGCCAGCAGCTTCTGGACAGGGTCGGAAAACGAGCAGTACTTC. Protein sequence: CASSFWTGSENEQYF.